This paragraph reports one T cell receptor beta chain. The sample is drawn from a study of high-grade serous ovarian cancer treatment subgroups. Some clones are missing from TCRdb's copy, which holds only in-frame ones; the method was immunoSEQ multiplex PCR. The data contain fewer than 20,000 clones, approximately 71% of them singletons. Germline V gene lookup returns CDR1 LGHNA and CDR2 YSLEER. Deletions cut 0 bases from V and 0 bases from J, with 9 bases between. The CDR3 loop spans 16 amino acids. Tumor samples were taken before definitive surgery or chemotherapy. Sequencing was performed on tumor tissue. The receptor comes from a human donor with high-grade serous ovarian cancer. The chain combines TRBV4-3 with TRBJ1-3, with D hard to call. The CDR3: CASSQESGFSGNTIYF. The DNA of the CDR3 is TGCGCCAGCAGCCAAGAATCCGGGTTCTCTGGAAACACCATATATTTT.